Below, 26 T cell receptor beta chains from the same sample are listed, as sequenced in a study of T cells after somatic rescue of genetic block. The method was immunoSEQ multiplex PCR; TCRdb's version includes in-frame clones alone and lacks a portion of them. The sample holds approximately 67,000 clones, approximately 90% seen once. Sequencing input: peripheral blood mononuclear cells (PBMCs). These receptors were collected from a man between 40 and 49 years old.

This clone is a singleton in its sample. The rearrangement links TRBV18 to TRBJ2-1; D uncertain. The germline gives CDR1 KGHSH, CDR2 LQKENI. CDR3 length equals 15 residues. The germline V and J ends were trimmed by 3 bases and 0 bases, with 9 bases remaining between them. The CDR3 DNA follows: TGTGCCAGCTCACCTCGGCGGAACTCCTACAATGAGCAGTTCTTC. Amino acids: CASSPRRNSYNEQFF. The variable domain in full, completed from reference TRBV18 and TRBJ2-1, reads NAGVMQNPRHLVRRRGQEARLRCSPMKGHSHVYWYRQLPEEGLKFMVYLQKENIIDESGMPKERFSAEFPKEGPSILRIQQVVRGDSAAYFCASSPRRNSYNEQFFGPGTRLTVL.

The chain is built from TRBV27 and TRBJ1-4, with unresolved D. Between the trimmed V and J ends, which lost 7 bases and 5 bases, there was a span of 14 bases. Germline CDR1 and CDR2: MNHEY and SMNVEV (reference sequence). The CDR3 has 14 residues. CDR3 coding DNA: TGTGCCAGCACCCGGACTGGTCTGAATGAAAAACTGTTTTTT. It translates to CASTRTGLNEKLFF.

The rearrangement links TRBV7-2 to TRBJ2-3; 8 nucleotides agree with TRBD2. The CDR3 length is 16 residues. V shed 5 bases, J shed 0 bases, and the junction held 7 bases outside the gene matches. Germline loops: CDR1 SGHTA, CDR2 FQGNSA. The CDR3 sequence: CASSQSPSGSTDTQYF. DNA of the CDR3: TGTGCCAGCAGCCAATCCCCTAGCGGGAGCACAGATACGCAGTATTTT.

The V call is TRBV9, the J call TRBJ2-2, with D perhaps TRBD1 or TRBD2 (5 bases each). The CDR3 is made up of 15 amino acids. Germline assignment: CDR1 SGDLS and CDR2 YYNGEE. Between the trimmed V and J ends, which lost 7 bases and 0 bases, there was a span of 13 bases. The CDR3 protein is CASGRDVPNTGELFF. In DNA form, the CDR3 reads TGTGCCAGCGGAAGGGACGTCCCGAACACCGGGGAGCTGTTTTTT.

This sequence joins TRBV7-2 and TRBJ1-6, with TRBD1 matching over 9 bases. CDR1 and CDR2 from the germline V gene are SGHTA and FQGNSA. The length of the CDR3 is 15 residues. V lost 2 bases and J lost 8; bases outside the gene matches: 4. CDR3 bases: TGTGCCAGCAGCTTATTACAGGGGGCGTATTCACCCCTCCACTTT. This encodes CASSLLQGAYSPLHF. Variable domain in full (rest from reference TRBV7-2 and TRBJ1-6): GAGVSQSPSNKVTEKGKDVELRCDPISGHTALYWYRQSLGQGLEFLIYFQGNSAPDKSGLPSDRFSAERTGGSVSTLTIQRTQQEDSAVYLCASSLLQGAYSPLHFGNGTRLTVT.

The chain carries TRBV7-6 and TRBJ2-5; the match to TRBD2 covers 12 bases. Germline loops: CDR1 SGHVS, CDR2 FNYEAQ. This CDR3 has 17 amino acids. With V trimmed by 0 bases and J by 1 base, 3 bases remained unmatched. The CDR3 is CASSLAGLAGFQETQYF. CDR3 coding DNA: TGTGCCAGCAGCTTAGCAGGACTAGCGGGGTTCCAAGAGACCCAGTACTTC.

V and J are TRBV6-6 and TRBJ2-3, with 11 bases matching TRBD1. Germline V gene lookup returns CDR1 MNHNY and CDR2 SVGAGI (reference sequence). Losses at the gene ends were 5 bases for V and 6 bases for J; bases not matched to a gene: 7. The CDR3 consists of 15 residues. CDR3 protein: CASSARDRGSDTQYF. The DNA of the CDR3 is TGTGCCAGCAGTGCTCGGGACAGGGGGTCGGATACGCAGTATTTT.

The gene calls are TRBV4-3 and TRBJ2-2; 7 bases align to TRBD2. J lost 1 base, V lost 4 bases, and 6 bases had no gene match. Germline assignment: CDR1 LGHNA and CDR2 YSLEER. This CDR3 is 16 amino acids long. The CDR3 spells CASSLVAGVNTGELFF. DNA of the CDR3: TGCGCCAGCAGCCTCGTTGCGGGAGTGAACACCGGGGAGCTGTTTTTT.

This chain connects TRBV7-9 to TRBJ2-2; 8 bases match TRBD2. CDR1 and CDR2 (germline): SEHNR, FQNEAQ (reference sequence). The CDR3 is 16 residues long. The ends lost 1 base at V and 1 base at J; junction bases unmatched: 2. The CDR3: CASSLVLAGNTGELFF. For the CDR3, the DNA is TGTGCCAGCAGCTTAGTTCTAGCGGGGAACACCGGGGAGCTGTTTTTT.

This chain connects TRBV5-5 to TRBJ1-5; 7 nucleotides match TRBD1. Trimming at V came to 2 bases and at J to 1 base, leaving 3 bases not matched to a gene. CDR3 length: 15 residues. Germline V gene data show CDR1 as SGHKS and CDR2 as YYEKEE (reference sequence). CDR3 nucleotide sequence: TGTGCCAGCAGCTTTGGGACAGTCAGCAATCAGCCCCAGCATTTT. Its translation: CASSFGTVSNQPQHF.

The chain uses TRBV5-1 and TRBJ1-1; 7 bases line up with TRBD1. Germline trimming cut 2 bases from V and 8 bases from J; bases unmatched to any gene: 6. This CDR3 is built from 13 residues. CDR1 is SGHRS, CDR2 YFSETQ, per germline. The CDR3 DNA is TGCGCCAGCAGCTTCCACGGACAGGAGGAAGCTTTCTTT. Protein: CASSFHGQEEAFF. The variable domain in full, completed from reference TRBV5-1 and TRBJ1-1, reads KAGVTQTPRYLIKTRGQQVTLSCSPISGHRSVSWYQQTPGQGLQFLFEYFSETQRNKGNFPGRFSGRQFSNSRSEMNVSTLELGDSALYLCASSFHGQEEAFFGQGTRLTVV.

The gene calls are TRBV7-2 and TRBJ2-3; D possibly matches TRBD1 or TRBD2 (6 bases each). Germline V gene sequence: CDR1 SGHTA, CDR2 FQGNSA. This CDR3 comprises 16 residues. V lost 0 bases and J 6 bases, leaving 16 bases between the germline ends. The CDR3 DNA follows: TGTGCCAGCAGCTTAGCATCGGGGGCCGGTGGGGATACGCAGTATTTT. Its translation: CASSLASGAGGDTQYF.

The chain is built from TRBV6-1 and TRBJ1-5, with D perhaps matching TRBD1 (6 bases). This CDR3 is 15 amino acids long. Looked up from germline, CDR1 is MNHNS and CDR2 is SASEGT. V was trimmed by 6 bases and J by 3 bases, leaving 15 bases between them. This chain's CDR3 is CASRANRVVNQPQHF. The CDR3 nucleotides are TGTGCCAGCAGGGCTAACAGGGTGGTCAATCAGCCCCAGCATTTT.

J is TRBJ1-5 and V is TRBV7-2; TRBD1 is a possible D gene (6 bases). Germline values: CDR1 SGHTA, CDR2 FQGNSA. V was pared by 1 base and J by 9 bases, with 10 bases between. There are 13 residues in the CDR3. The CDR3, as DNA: TGTGCCAGCAGCTTAGGGACAGAGCCGCCCCAGCATTTT. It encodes CASSLGTEPPQHF.

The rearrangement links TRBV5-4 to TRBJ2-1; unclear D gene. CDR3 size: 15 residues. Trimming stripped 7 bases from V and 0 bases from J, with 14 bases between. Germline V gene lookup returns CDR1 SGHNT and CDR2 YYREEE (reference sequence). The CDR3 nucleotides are TGTGCCAGCGGGATTGGCGGAAACTCCTACAATGAGCAGTTCTTC. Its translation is CASGIGGNSYNEQFF.

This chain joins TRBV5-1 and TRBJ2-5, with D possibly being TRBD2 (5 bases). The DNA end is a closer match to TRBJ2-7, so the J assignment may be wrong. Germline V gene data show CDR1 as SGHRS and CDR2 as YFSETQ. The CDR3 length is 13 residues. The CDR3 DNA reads TGCGCCAGCAGCTTTTGGGAGCAGTACGAGCAGTACTTC. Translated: CASSFWEQYEQYF.

Written as DNA, the CDR3 is TGTGCCAGCAGCTTGGATCCTGCAACTAATGAAAAACTGTTTTTT. Protein sequence: CASSLDPATNEKLFF. This chain joins TRBV5-4 and TRBJ1-4; D is uncertain. The V end was cut by 0 bases, the J end by 0 bases, with 6 bases between. Germline values: CDR1 SGHNT, CDR2 YYREEE (reference sequence). This CDR3 is 15 amino acids long.

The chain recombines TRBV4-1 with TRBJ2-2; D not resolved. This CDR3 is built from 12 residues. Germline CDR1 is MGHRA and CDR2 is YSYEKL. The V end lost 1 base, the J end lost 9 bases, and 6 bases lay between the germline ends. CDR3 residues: CASSQVPRELFF. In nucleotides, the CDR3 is TGCGCCAGCAGCCAAGTCCCCCGGGAGCTGTTTTTT.

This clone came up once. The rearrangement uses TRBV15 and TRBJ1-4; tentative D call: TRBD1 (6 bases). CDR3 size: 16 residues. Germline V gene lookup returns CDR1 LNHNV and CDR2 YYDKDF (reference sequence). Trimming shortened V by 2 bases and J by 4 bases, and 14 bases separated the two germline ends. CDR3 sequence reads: CATSRSTGPGNEKLFF. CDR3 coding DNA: TGTGCCACCAGCAGAAGTACAGGGCCGGGTAATGAAAAACTGTTTTTT.

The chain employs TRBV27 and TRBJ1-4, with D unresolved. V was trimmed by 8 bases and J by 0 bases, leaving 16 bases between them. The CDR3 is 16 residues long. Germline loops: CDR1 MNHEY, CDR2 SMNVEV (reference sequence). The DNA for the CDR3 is TGTGCCAGCGGTGTAACTCGGAGCTCAACTAATGAAAAACTGTTTTTT. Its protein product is CASGVTRSSTNEKLFF.

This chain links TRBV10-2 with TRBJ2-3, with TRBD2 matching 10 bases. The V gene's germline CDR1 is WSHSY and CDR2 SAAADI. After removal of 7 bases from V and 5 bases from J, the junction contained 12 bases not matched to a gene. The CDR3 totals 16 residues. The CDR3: CASKAGGNLIVDTQYF. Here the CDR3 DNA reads TGCGCCAGCAAAGCGGGAGGGAACCTGATCGTAGATACGCAGTATTTT.

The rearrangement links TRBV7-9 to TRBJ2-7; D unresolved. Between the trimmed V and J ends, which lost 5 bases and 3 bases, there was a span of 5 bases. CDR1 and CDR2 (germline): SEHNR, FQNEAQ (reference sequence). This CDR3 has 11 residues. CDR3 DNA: TGTGCCAGCAGCCCGGGCTACGAGCAGTACTTC. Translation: CASSPGYEQYF. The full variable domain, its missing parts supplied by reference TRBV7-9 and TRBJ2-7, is DTGVSQNPRHKITKRGQNVTFRCDPISEHNRLYWYRQTLGQGPEFLTYFQNEAQLEKSRLLSDRFSAERPKGSFSTLEIQRTEQGDSAMYLCASSPGYEQYFGPGTRLTVT.

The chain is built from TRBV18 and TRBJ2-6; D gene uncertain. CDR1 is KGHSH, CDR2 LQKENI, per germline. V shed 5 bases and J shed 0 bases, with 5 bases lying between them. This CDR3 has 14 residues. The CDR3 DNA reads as TGTGCCAGCTCAACCGACTCTGGGGCCAACGTCCTGACTTTC. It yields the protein CASSTDSGANVLTF. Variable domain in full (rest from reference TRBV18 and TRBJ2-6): NAGVMQNPRHLVRRRGQEARLRCSPMKGHSHVYWYRQLPEEGLKFMVYLQKENIIDESGMPKERFSAEFPKEGPSILRIQQVVRGDSAAYFCASSTDSGANVLTFGAGSRLTVL.

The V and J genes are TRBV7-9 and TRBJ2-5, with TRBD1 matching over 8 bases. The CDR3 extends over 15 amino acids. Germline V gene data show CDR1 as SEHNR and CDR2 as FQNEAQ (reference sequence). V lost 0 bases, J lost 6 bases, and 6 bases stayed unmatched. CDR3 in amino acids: CASSLAQGVEKTQYF. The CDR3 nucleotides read TGTGCCAGCAGCTTAGCACAGGGGGTTGAAAAGACCCAGTACTTC.

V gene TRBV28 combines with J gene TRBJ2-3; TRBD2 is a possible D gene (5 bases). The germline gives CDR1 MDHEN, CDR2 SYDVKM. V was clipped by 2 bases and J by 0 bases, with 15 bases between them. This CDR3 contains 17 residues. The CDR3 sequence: CASSLPPKAASTDTQYF. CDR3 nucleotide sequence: TGTGCCAGCAGTTTACCCCCCAAAGCGGCTAGCACAGATACGCAGTATTTT.

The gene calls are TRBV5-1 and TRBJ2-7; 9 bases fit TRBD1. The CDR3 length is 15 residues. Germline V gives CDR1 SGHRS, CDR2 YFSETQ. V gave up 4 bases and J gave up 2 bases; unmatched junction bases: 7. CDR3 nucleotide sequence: TGCGCCAGCAGCGTCCGGGACAGGGAAACCTACGAGCAGTACTTC. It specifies CASSVRDRETYEQYF.